This T cell receptor (beta chain) was sequenced in a study of Graves' ophthalmopathy and Graves' hyperthyroidism. Study-level results: Predictions made by the model for ophthalmopathy progression reached 65% to 71% sensitivity and less than 80% specificity.

The ends were cut back, 7 bases at V and 2 bases at J, with 17 bases in the middle. The CDR3 spans 15 residues. Germline V gene sequence: CDR1 MDHEN, CDR2 SYDVKM. The authors amplified TCR beta CDR3 regions, and they did so from RNA transcripts for repertoire sequencing. First-round RT-PCR employed HTBI primers, with a second-round multiplex PCR after it. TCRdb re-called the multiplex PCR reads with MiXCR, one entry per CDR3 protein. This table holds 360,000 or so distinct CDR3 sequences, 15% to 20% found once. Comment on this clonotype: Its antigen is as yet unknown.

The receptor was derived from a woman under 30 with Graves' ophthalmopathy. This sequence joins TRBV28 and TRBJ1-2; a weak D match, TRBD1 (5 bases). The sample comprised peripheral blood. The CDR3 loop reads CASTSLGGTNYGYTF. DNA of the CDR3: TGTGCCAGCACCTCGCTGGGGGGGACGAACTATGGCTACACCTTC.